Listed below are T cell receptor beta chains from one sample, sequenced in a study of monozygotic twins with inflammatory bowel disease. From the 5' RACE reads, TCRdb lists one entry per CDR3 protein and no DNA. This sample contains some 99,000 distinct CDR3 sequences. Sequencing was carried out using blood. These TCRs come from a human donor with ulcerative colitis or Crohn's disease, or a healthy co-twin of an affected twin (not recorded which). CDR3s include the opening cysteine and the closing phenylalanine or tryptophan.

v_gene: TRBV2; j_gene: TRBJ2-7; CDR3aa: CASSAGTGYEQYF
v_gene: TRBV5-6; j_gene: TRBJ1-2; CDR3aa: CASSLVEDAYGYTF
v_gene: TRBV25-1; j_gene: TRBJ2-1; CDR3aa: CASNGVGGSYNEQFF
v_gene: TRBV5-1; j_gene: TRBJ2-2; CDR3aa: CASTRTGGYDTGELFF
v_gene: TRBV14; j_gene: TRBJ2-1; CDR3aa: CASSQDRRGASFEQFF
v_gene: TRBV7-9; j_gene: TRBJ1-2; CDR3aa: CASSSSDPGGYTF
v_gene: TRBV20-1; j_gene: TRBJ2-7; CDR3aa: CSARGLAATYEQYF
v_gene: TRBV19; j_gene: TRBJ2-5; CDR3aa: CASSIGEAETQYF
v_gene: TRBV24-1; j_gene: TRBJ1-1; CDR3aa: CAVKDRASTEAFF
v_gene: TRBV9; j_gene: TRBJ2-7; CDR3aa: CASSITSGDREQYF
v_gene: TRBV25-1; j_gene: TRBJ2-6; CDR3aa: CASSEVGSGANVLTF
v_gene: TRBV5-1; j_gene: TRBJ2-7; CDR3aa: CASSLSSGEGGLEQYF
v_gene: TRBV28; j_gene: TRBJ2-7; CDR3aa: CASSLSRAPYEQYF
v_gene: TRBV7-2; j_gene: TRBJ1-5; CDR3aa: CASSLGGLSNQPQHF
v_gene: TRBV5-1; j_gene: TRBJ2-1; CDR3aa: CASTPTASYNEQFF
v_gene: TRBV7-2; j_gene: TRBJ2-5; CDR3aa: CASSLGRRRMRETQYF
v_gene: TRBV27; j_gene: TRBJ2-3; CDR3aa: CASSFGPLAGGYTQYF
v_gene: TRBV20-1; j_gene: TRBJ2-1; CDR3aa: CSVDAYYNEQFF